This record concerns one T cell receptor (beta chain) sequence. This sample was included in a study of blood T cell repertoires in COVID-19. Study information: From T cells, B-cell-depleted T cells, or PBMCs came the material, which was cDNA or gDNA.

Profiled with immunoSEQ multiplex PCR; TCRdb holds only in-frame clones, not every one. Here the sample spans roughly 250,000 clones, about nine tenths being singletons. CDR3 length: 13 residues. CDR1 is GTSNPN and CDR2 is SVGIG in the germline V gene (reference sequence). After removal of 6 bases from V and 1 base from J, the junction contained 6 bases not matched to a gene. Participants were aged about 18 to 89 years from about two dozen US areas. Participants reported their clinical history, and cohort assignment relied on those reports. The specimen was PBMCs or T cells enriched from blood (not recorded which). This receptor was taken from a woman aged 35 to 49 with acute COVID-19. The chain joins TRBV30 to TRBJ2-7, with 7 bases identical to TRBD2. CDR3 sequence reads: CACEWGGSYEQYF. The CDR3 region has the DNA TGTGCCTGCGAATGGGGGGGATCCTACGAGCAGTACTTC.